The rows below give T cell receptor beta chains drawn from one sample of a study of blood T cell repertoires in COVID-19. Data came from immunoSEQ multiplex PCR; TCRdb stores just in-frame clones and leaves some out. Of 200,000 to 250,000 clones in the sample, 84% were seen once. Material: peripheral blood. These receptors originate from a woman aged 80 or over with active or convalescent COVID-19. Both conserved end residues are trimmed from each CDR3.

cdr3_aa: ASSARDSGNTIY
j_call: TRBJ1-3
v_call: TRBV5-5

cdr3_aa: ASSIGRTNEGYSNQPQH
j_call: TRBJ1-5
v_call: TRBV19

cdr3_aa: SAGGTSGSF
j_call: TRBJ2-1
v_call: TRBV20-1

cdr3_aa: ASSFGGIGPKETQY
j_call: TRBJ2-5
v_call: TRBV7-9

cdr3_aa: AISGESNYGYT
j_call: TRBJ1-2
v_call: TRBV10-3

cdr3_aa: ASSPMAGGTDTQY
j_call: TRBJ2-3
v_call: TRBV18

cdr3_aa: ASSFNGNTEAF
j_call: TRBJ1-1
v_call: TRBV12-3/TRBV12-4

cdr3_aa: ASSSGRIEAF
j_call: TRBJ1-1
v_call: TRBV6-2/TRBV6-3

cdr3_aa: ANQRDPSSYEQY
j_call: TRBJ2-7
v_call: TRBV10-3

cdr3_aa: ASGPGLAGGTGELF
j_call: TRBJ2-2
v_call: TRBV12-5

cdr3_aa: ASTPTPGVYGYT
j_call: TRBJ1-2
v_call: TRBV7-9

cdr3_aa: ASSPGTSGGVRDTQY
j_call: TRBJ2-3
v_call: TRBV28

cdr3_aa: ASSLTNYEQY
j_call: TRBJ2-7
v_call: TRBV12-3/TRBV12-4

cdr3_aa: ASSFSGSGNTIY
j_call: TRBJ1-3
v_call: TRBV7-9

cdr3_aa: ASSSPATTNEKLF
j_call: TRBJ1-4
v_call: TRBV28

cdr3_aa: ASSQGRLREQY
j_call: TRBJ2-7
v_call: TRBV3-1/TRBV3-2

cdr3_aa: ASSPPGLAGGITQY
j_call: TRBJ2-3
v_call: TRBV7-2

cdr3_aa: ASSQVGTISNQPQH
j_call: TRBJ1-5
v_call: TRBV3-1/TRBV3-2

cdr3_aa: ASSLFRGAMLNSPLH
j_call: TRBJ1-6
v_call: TRBV27

cdr3_aa: ATSDQNTDTQY
j_call: TRBJ2-3
v_call: TRBV24-1

cdr3_aa: ASSFETERGIA
j_call: TRBJ1-1
v_call: TRBV5-5

cdr3_aa: ASRGQGDFAEAF
j_call: TRBJ1-1
v_call: TRBV28

cdr3_aa: SVEEDRYTEAF
j_call: TRBJ1-1
v_call: TRBV29-1

cdr3_aa: ASSQDDRFNQPQH
j_call: TRBJ1-5
v_call: TRBV4-1

cdr3_aa: ASRDRESNEKLF
j_call: TRBJ1-4
v_call: TRBV10-3

cdr3_aa: ASSARYSGGAFGELF
j_call: TRBJ2-2
v_call: TRBV9

cdr3_aa: ASSQVGREGETQY
j_call: TRBJ2-5
v_call: TRBV3-1/TRBV3-2

cdr3_aa: ASSSRQGSSYNEQF
j_call: TRBJ2-1
v_call: TRBV11-3

cdr3_aa: ASRHLGGGTDTQY
j_call: TRBJ2-3
v_call: TRBV6-5

cdr3_aa: ASSPLAGGGNEQF
j_call: TRBJ2-1
v_call: TRBV3-1/TRBV3-2

cdr3_aa: ASNLRRQETQY
j_call: TRBJ2-5
v_call: TRBV5-1

cdr3_aa: ASSQERTGEFGNTIY
j_call: TRBJ1-3
v_call: TRBV3-1/TRBV3-2

cdr3_aa: ASSLGLLAFGANVLT
j_call: TRBJ2-6
v_call: TRBV7-8

cdr3_aa: ASSQVRGQETQY
j_call: TRBJ2-5
v_call: TRBV4-1